This T cell receptor beta chain appears in the sequencing data of a study of blood T cell repertoires in COVID-19. Study details: Sources were T cells, B-cell-depleted T cells, or PBMCs; the material itself was cDNA or gDNA.

In the original analysis: Reference gene primers were amplified, and this amplification served to estimate nucleated cell counts. The data were produced by immunoSEQ multiplex PCR, yet TCRdb's version contains in-frame clones alone and is incomplete. Clone size and V and J calls were adopted from that table, with D and trimming inferred from the DNA. This sample has about 170,000 clones, with more than 65% found just once. Input material: peripheral blood. The TCR sequence derives from a woman of 80 years or more with active or convalescent COVID-19.

The CDR3 loop reads CASSISQVNQPQHF. The CDR3 coding sequence is TGTGCCAGTAGTATATCACAGGTAAATCAGCCCCAGCATTTT. This sequence joins TRBV19 and TRBJ1-5; TRBD1 might be the D (5 bases). V lost 2 bases and J 4 bases, leaving 9 bases between the germline ends. Per the germline V gene, CDR1 is LNHDA and CDR2 is SQIVND (reference sequence). There are 14 residues in the CDR3.